The source of this TCR beta chain is a study of human T cells and chemical hapten exposure. Overall study: Reading of the patch tests, which applied 0.01% DPC to the upper back, occurred at 6 days. Recorded diagnoses among the mostly female patients were alopecia areata, totalis or universalis. General observations from the study: Expanded TCRs grouped into significantly more large CDR3 similarity clusters than controls produced.

Trimming took 2 bases from V and 6 from J, leaving 7 bases between them. This CDR3 region has 13 residues. Germline assignment: CDR1 MNHEY and CDR2 SVGAGI. This clonotype was seen a few times. What it binds is not known. Authors' processing steps: Samples contained a median of roughly 93,000 TCRs, with a range of roughly 20,000 to 700,000. TCRdb itself ran the RACE reads through MiXCR, one entry per CDR3 protein. None of the V and J calls come from the authors' own analysis; TCRdb made them. The sample contains 100,000 to 120,000 distinct CDR3 sequences, under 40% of which appear only once. This sample's time point: patch test 3, about 24 weeks after DPC sensitization. Treatment in this sample: therapeutic diphenylcyclopropenone sensitization with weekly scalp DPC.

The sequenced sample was whole blood, obtained in connection with sensitization to the hapten diphenylcyclopropenone (DPC). The TCR was taken from a middle-aged man with alopecia areata. Some clones in this sample may be carry-over from other donors' samples. V is TRBV6-5 and J is TRBJ2-2, with D unresolved. The CDR3 spells CASSYGLAGELFF. The CDR3 bases are TGTGCCAGCAGTTACGGGTTGGCCGGGGAGCTGTTTTTT.